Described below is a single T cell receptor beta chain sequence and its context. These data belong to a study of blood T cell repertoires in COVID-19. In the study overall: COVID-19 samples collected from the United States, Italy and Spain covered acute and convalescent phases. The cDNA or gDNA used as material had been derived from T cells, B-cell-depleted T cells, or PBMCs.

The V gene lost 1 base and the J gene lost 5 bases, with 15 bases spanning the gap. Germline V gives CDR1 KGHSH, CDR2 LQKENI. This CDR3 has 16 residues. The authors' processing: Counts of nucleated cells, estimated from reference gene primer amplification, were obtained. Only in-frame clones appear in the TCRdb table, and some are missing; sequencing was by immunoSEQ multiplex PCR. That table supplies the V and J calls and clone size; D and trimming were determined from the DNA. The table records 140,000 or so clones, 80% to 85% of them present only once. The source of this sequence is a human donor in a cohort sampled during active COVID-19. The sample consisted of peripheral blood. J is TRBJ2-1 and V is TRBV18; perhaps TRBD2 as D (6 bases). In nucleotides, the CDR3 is TGTGCCAGCTCACCACGCCTAACGGGAGAGGACAATGAGCAGTTCTTC. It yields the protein CASSPRLTGEDNEQFF.